Listed below are T cell receptor beta chains from one sample, sequenced in a study of STAT5B mutations in CD4+ large granular lymphocyte leukemia. This table comes from immunoSEQ multiplex PCR, and its TCRdb copy is limited to in-frame clones, with some not included. The sample records about 32,000 clones, just under 85% being singletons. Specimen: CD4+ T cells from blood buffy coats. These receptors all stem from a human donor in good health. Both conserved end residues are trimmed from each CDR3. Each record gives: V gene, D gene, J gene, CDR3 protein. A D gene is named only where the DNA matches it firmly.

TRBV5-1	.	TRBJ2-1	ASSRSPGNDEQF
TRBV5-4	TRBD1	TRBJ1-4	ASSINRGVNEKLF
TRBV28	.	TRBJ2-2	ASSSPNTGELF
TRBV10-3	TRBD1	TRBJ2-1	AITRTGDNSYNEQF
TRBV18	TRBD1	TRBJ1-1	ASSPDRAMEAF
TRBV28	.	TRBJ1-1	ASSPAMNTEAF
TRBV27	.	TRBJ1-2	ASSHGFGQPRQRSYGYT
TRBV7-9	TRBD1	TRBJ2-5	ASSGRQGQETQY
TRBV28	.	TRBJ1-2	ASSPKGTPCGYT
TRBV28	TRBD1	TRBJ1-1	ASANPGIGTVTEAF
TRBV7-8	.	TRBJ2-3	ASSLGGYDTDTQY
TRBV6-1	.	TRBJ2-5	ASVRTLQETQY
TRBV7-8	.	TRBJ1-3	ASSFQTGPGNTIY
TRBV27	.	TRBJ2-5	ASSPPRRKGETQY
TRBV7-8	.	TRBJ2-1	ASREARGRLDEQF
TRBV5-1	TRBD2	TRBJ2-1	ASSFLGLAGVYNEQF
TRBV5-5	.	TRBJ2-7	ASSLRQSTYEQY
TRBV7-9	.	TRBJ1-4	ASSRQALGNEKLF
TRBV6-1	TRBD1	TRBJ2-7	ASSRDRGVYEQY
TRBV10-1	.	TRBJ2-4	ASSGGASKNIQY
TRBV6-6	.	TRBJ2-3	ASSSRGTDTQY
TRBV19	.	TRBJ2-1	ASSMFSSYNEQF
TRBV4-2	.	TRBJ2-2	ASSHSEVGGGELF
TRBV19	TRBD1	TRBJ1-1	ASTPLATGLMNTEAF
TRBV4-2	.	TRBJ2-5	ASSQEAGGLRETQY
TRBV11-2	TRBD2	TRBJ2-1	ASAGTSVNNEQF
TRBV6-4	TRBD2	TRBJ2-3	ASSDSTSGTGTDTQY
TRBV5-1	.	TRBJ2-3	ASSLFGQGTDTQY
TRBV7-2	TRBD1	TRBJ1-1	ASSSRPRGLNTEAF
TRBV10-3	.	TRBJ1-3	AIRGTIGDTIY
TRBV7-9	TRBD1	TRBJ2-4	ASSLVGQGARVAKNIQY
TRBV7-2	.	TRBJ2-5	ASSLQDRETQY
TRBV27	.	TRBJ1-1	ASSLGHSSTEAF
TRBV28	.	TRBJ1-5	ASRVSANQPQH
TRBV7-8	.	TRBJ2-7	ASSLVGGYEQY
TRBV19	.	TRBJ2-3	ASSPRDRAGTDTQY
TRBV6-6	TRBD2	TRBJ2-1	ASRNMAGGPYEQF
TRBV2	TRBD1	TRBJ1-5	ASRDRQGTNQPQH
TRBV2	TRBD1	TRBJ2-7	ASRGTGIFSEQY
TRBV29-1	.	TRBJ2-7	SVAHDAPPEY
TRBV10-3	.	TRBJ1-5	AISESTGNQPQH
TRBV30	TRBD2	TRBJ2-3	AWSVQTSGDTQY
TRBV27	.	.	ASSPWDGAYEQY
TRBV10-3	.	TRBJ2-5	AISVGVGERETQY
TRBV27	.	TRBJ1-5	ASSFVDQPQH
TRBV7-8	.	TRBJ2-2	ASSLGQSNTGELF
TRBV5-8	.	TRBJ2-7	ASSLGSSSSYEQY
TRBV15	.	TRBJ2-7	ATSISTGTGSYEQY
TRBV7-2	.	TRBJ1-4	ASSKSPGTGEKLF
TRBV5-1	TRBD2	TRBJ2-7	ASSSPGGYEQY
TRBV7-9	.	TRBJ2-7	ASSLAGLDYEQY
TRBV5-1	.	TRBJ2-5	ASSSPGSQGTQY
TRBV27	.	TRBJ1-2	ASTRTGFGDYGYT
TRBV12-5	.	TRBJ2-3	ASGLSPSDTQY